This entry is about one T cell receptor (beta chain). Its target antigen remains unknown. The input lacks base qualities; no much larger clone sits a single base away. This entry comes from a study of PD-L1 blockade in urothelial cancer (dated by TCRdb to 2017 to 2019). With regard to the full study: All patients started therapy around 2014 and received atezolizumab 1,200 mg intravenously every 3 weeks. About 90% of the roughly 30 patients were identified as males with urothelial cancer of bladder origin, and a prior smoking history was reported by 18 of 29 patients. Somatic, immune and clinical correlates of response to PD-L1 blockade with atezolizumab in urothelial cancer were the focus of an exploratory multi-omic analysis. Blood samples were analyzed 3 weeks after the start of treatment (second dose) and 6 weeks after the start of treatment. Blood samples gave median yields of about 140,000 T cells and over 80,000 unique TCRs, along with a median clonality of approximately 0.08. About 10 patients achieved durable clinical benefit and 20 did not. In the same patients who had TCR sequencing, pretreatment tumors also underwent whole exome sequencing and RNA sequencing. Pretreatment tumor samples, along with matched peripheral blood serially collected before and after atezolizumab treatment, were subjected to TCR sequencing. An ECOG performance status of 0 or 1 was recorded for the patients, and 0 to 3 prior chemotherapy regimens had been received by the patients. Over 28 patients had pretreatment blood TCR-seq, around 25 had at least one posttreatment blood collection, and around 25 had tumor TCR-seq. Durable clinical benefit was defined as progression-free survival longer than 6 months, and TCR features were also tested against progression-free and overall survival. Results the study describes overall, beyond this receptor: Improved progression-free and overall survival was associated with having pretreatment peripheral blood TCR clonality below the median. Greater expansion of tumor-associated TCR clones in peripheral blood 3 weeks after the start of treatment was observed in patients with durable benefit (n of about 24, p = 0.022). Because the sample size was small (n = 29) and many of the analyses were exploratory, the results are meant to be hypothesis-generating.

The cohort comprised 25 to 35 patients with locally advanced or metastatic urothelial carcinoma treated at Memorial Sloan Kettering on a trial protocol. Peripheral blood mononuclear cells were collected pretreatment and during treatment, with between 1 and 8 total time points per patient. The Qiagen DNeasy Blood extraction kit was used to purify genomic DNA from total PBMCs and tumor samples. PBMCs were collected pretreatment and during treatment, and were isolated and stored as previously described. The CDR3, from cysteine to phenylalanine, totals 15 residues. Only CDR3 DNA remains: 45 bases, in frame from the first base. The germline V gene yields SGHAT for CDR1 and FQNNGV for CDR2. Compared with germline, V lacks 1 base and J lacks 4 bases; bases without a gene match: 5. Synthetic TCR analog templates were spiked into each PCR to estimate absolute template abundance from read counts. The immunoSEQ assay used bias-controlled V and J gene primers to amplify TCRbeta CDR3 regions from genomic DNA. Sequencing of rearranged TCRbeta segments was performed at approximately 20X coverage. The paper's processing steps were these. Sequencing errors were corrected by clustering and CDR3s were annotated against IMGT to assign V, D and J genes. Only productive TCRbeta rearrangements were used in downstream analyses, excluding out-of-frame or stop-codon sequences. Clonality was calculated as one minus the Shannon entropy normalized by the log of the number of unique productive sequences. Clones differing between time points or between blood and tumor were identified by Fisher's exact test with Benjamini-Hochberg correction at adjusted p below 0.01. The source is immuneACCESS, and TCRdb retained only in-frame sequences with V and J called. Part of the clones is not carried over; for the studies checked, unresolved V genes explain less than half of this, and the remainder is unexplained. V and J calls plus clone size are reproduced from that table; the DNA served to infer D and trimming. The sample table holds about 52,000 clones, of which under 90% were seen once. In total, the top ten clones hold 5.5% to 7.5% of the sample.

Sequencing was performed on PBMCs, taken around atezolizumab (anti-PD-L1) treatment. This sequence uses TRBV11-2 and TRBJ2-5; the junction holds 8 bases that match TRBD1. The sequence was obtained from a man in his forties with urothelial cancer. The DNA sequence follows: TGTGCCAGCAGCTTAGGGACAGGGCCGGGAGAGACCCAGTACTTC. Translated, this is CASSLGTGPGETQYF.